One and the same sample provided the 23 T cell receptor beta chains below, sequenced in a study of vaccination and CD4 T cells after COVID-19. The Oncomine TCR Beta short-read assay generated sequence data from the DNA of cultured CD4+ T cells. MiXCR, run by TCRdb on the PCR reads, gives a single entry per CDR3 protein. Of about 14,000 distinct CDR3 sequences listed, roughly a third were seen once; the top ten hold 10%. As for treatment: roughly 10-day PBMC culture with coronavirus spike peptide pools or control peptides (ViraFEST assay). The antigens of these receptors remain unknown. The specimen was CD4+ T cells from blood, cultured in vitro, collected after SARS-CoV-2 vaccination. The source is a human donor who had recovered from COVID-19.

This clonotype was picked up a small number of times. The CDR3 DNA sequence: TGCAGTGCTAGAAGGGGACTAGTCCAAGAGACCCAGTACTTC. Its translation is CSARRGLVQETQYF. V and J are TRBV20-1 and TRBJ2-5, with 8 bases fitting TRBD2. Germline values: CDR1 DFQATT, CDR2 SNEGSKA (reference sequence). The CDR3 contains 14 residues. V lost 2 bases to trimming and J lost 1 base; unmatched junction nucleotides: 3.

This clonotype was seen a few times. This chain joins TRBV2 and TRBJ1-2, with 9 bases aligning to TRBD1. Germline CDR1 and CDR2: SNHLY and FYNNEI. Trimming cost V 3 bases and J 6 bases; bases outside gene matches: 8. The CDR3 loop spans 15 amino acids. The CDR3 protein is CASSDSTTGGDGYTF. The CDR3 bases are TGTGCCAGCAGTGATTCAACCACAGGGGGCGATGGCTACACCTTC.

This chain links TRBV29-1 with TRBJ2-7; 11 nucleotides line up with TRBD1. The CDR3 sequence is 14 residues long. Germline loops: CDR1 SQVTM, CDR2 ANQGSEA. J gave up 4 bases and V 4 bases, and 6 bases lay outside the gene matches. CDR3 sequence reads: CSVVTGQGDYEQYF. DNA for the CDR3: TGCAGCGTTGTGACGGGACAGGGGGATTACGAGCAGTACTTC.

This chain connects TRBV6-1 to TRBJ2-2; 9 nucleotides match TRBD1. Trimming cost V 6 bases and J 4 bases; bases outside gene matches: 6. CDR1 and CDR2 (germline): MNHNS, SASEGT. This CDR3 is 15 amino acids long. Here the CDR3 DNA reads TGTGCCAGCAGCAAACAGGGGGCAAGCACCGGGGAGCTGTTTTTT. Protein sequence: CASSKQGASTGELFF.

This clonotype was observed a handful of times. V usage is TRBV27 and J usage is TRBJ1-1; possible D gene TRBD1, 5 bases. Germline V gives CDR1 MNHEY, CDR2 SMNVEV (reference sequence). The CDR3 is 13 residues long. V was pared by 6 bases and J by 10 bases, with 18 bases between. The CDR3 reads CASSPQGVWGAFF. CDR3 in DNA: TGTGCCAGCAGCCCCCAAGGGGTTTGGGGAGCTTTCTTT.

This clonotype occurred a few times. The V and J genes are TRBV24-1 and TRBJ2-3, with no clear D. V was shortened by 9 bases and J by 6 bases, with 15 bases between the two germline ends. The CDR3 covers 13 residues. The germline gives CDR1 KGHDR, CDR2 SFDVKD. The CDR3 nucleotides are TGTGCCACCGGAGTTCTTGGTAGGGATACGCAGTATTTT. Residues: CATGVLGRDTQYF.

By share of the sample, this clonotype is medium-sized (0.01 to 0.1%). V is TRBV20-1 and J is TRBJ2-1; 12 bases are shared with TRBD2. The CDR3 consists of 14 residues. From germline, CDR1 is DFQATT and CDR2 SNEGSKA (reference sequence). V shed 5 bases, J shed 12 bases, and the junction held 11 bases outside the gene matches. The CDR3 nucleotides are TGCAGTGCTCTCAATCGGCTAGCGGGAGGGGGGCAGTTCTTC. Protein: CSALNRLAGGGQFF.

This chain links TRBV7-9 with TRBJ1-2; a weak D match, TRBD1 (5 bases). The V end was cut by 5 bases, the J end by 1 base, with 11 bases between. This CDR3 is 14 amino acids long. The V gene's germline CDR1 is SEHNR and CDR2 FQNEAQ (reference sequence). The CDR3 sequence is CASSTLGVNYGYTF. As DNA, the CDR3 is TGTGCCAGCAGCACCCTAGGGGTTAACTATGGCTACACCTTC.

V and J are TRBV20-1 and TRBJ2-1; perhaps TRBD1 as D (5 bases). The CDR3 consists of 16 residues. Trimming shortened V by 3 bases and J by 0 bases, and 15 bases separated the two germline ends. CDR1 is DFQATT, CDR2 SNEGSKA, per germline (reference sequence). The CDR3 protein is CSARPGQAGSYNEQFF. The DNA of the CDR3 is TGCAGTGCTAGGCCCGGACAAGCCGGCTCCTACAATGAGCAGTTCTTC.

This chain uses TRBV11-3 with TRBJ2-7; tentative D call: TRBD2 (6 bases). The CDR3 totals 14 residues. CDR1 and CDR2 from the germline V gene are SGHNT and YENEEA. Trimming stripped 2 bases from V and 6 bases from J, with 14 bases between. The CDR3 sequence is CASSLTGTDFEQYF. The CDR3 DNA reads TGTGCCAGCAGCTTAACCGGGACTGATTTCGAGCAGTACTTC.

The rearrangement joins TRBV7-6 to TRBJ2-1; D is uncertain. V was cut by 4 bases and J by 6 bases, with 10 bases left in between. The germline V gene encodes CDR1 SGHVS and CDR2 FNYEAQ. The CDR3 extends over 13 amino acids. This CDR3 is CASSSPRVNEQFF. For the CDR3, the DNA is TGTGCCAGCAGCTCCCCGAGAGTCAATGAGCAGTTCTTC.

This chain joins TRBV5-4 and TRBJ1-1; 7 bases fit TRBD1. The V gene's germline CDR1 is SGHNT and CDR2 YYREEE (reference sequence). The CDR3 length is 14 residues. The junction had 3 bases not matched to a gene; V was cut back by 0 bases and J by 4 bases. CDR3: CASSLGPGGTEAFF. CDR3 nucleotides: TGTGCCAGCAGCTTGGGCCCAGGGGGCACTGAAGCTTTCTTT.

This clonotype was observed a handful of times. This sequence joins TRBV7-2 and TRBJ1-1; TRBD1 is a possible D gene (6 bases). The germline CDR1 and CDR2 sequences are SGHTA and FQGNSA. With 1 base removed from V and 5 bases from J, the gap between germline ends came to 11 bases. CDR3 size: 14 residues. CDR3 nucleotides: TGTGCCAGCAGCTTAGTTACAGGGAGGACTGAAGCTTTCTTT. Translation: CASSLVTGRTEAFF. Looking up the rest from reference TRBV7-2 and TRBJ1-1 gives the full variable domain: GAGVSQSPSNKVTEKGKDVELRCDPISGHTALYWYRQSLGQGLEFLIYFQGNSAPDKSGLPSDRFSAERTGGSVSTLTIQRTQQEDSAVYLCASSLVTGRTEAFFGQGTRLTVV.

This clonotype was detected a few times. In DNA, the CDR3 is TGCAGTGCGCCGCCTAACCCTAGCGGGAGCACCGGGGAGCTGTTTTTT. It translates to CSAPPNPSGSTGELFF. The chain recombines TRBV20-1 with TRBJ2-2; the match to TRBD2 covers 10 bases. J lost 4 bases, V lost 6 bases, and 11 bases had no gene match. Per the germline V gene, CDR1 is DFQATT and CDR2 is SNEGSKA (reference sequence). The CDR3 length is 16 residues.

This CDR3 reads CASSGGGGIVGYTF. DNA of the CDR3: TGTGCCAGCAGCGGAGGAGGGGGCATCGTGGGCTACACCTTC. The V gene is TRBV7-2, the J gene TRBJ1-2, with 7 nucleotides matching TRBD1. This CDR3 is 14 amino acids long. In germline, CDR1 is SGHTA, CDR2 FQGNSA. After removal of 5 bases from V and 8 bases from J, the junction contained 11 bases not matched to a gene.

Only a few counts were recorded for this clonotype. The gene calls are TRBV7-2 and TRBJ2-2; 9 positions match TRBD1. V lost 4 bases to trimming and J lost 7 bases; unmatched junction nucleotides: 7. Germline V CDR1 and CDR2: SGHTA, FQGNSA. There are 15 residues in the CDR3. For the CDR3, the DNA is TGTGCCAGCAGCTACCGGACAGGGGCGGGCGGGGAGCTGTTTTTT. This gives the protein CASSYRTGAGGELFF.

This clonotype was counted between two and nine times. The V gene is TRBV20-1, the J gene TRBJ2-4; 8 positions agree with TRBD2. V lost 3 bases to trimming and J lost 5 bases; unmatched junction nucleotides: 3. The CDR3 consists of 13 residues. Germline CDR1 reads DFQATT; CDR2 reads SNEGSKA (reference sequence). The DNA of the CDR3 is TGCAGTGCTAGCGGGGGGGCGGAAAACATTCAGTACTTC. It yields the protein CSASGGAENIQYF.

This clonotype came up a few times. The chain links TRBV7-2 to TRBJ1-2; D possibly corresponds to TRBD1 (6 bases). Germline lookup yields CDR1 SGHTA and CDR2 FQGNSA. This CDR3 is 15 amino acids long. V lost 5 bases and J 7 bases, leaving 20 bases between the germline ends. The CDR3 DNA is TGTGCCAGCAGCCCAATCAGGGGAACAAATGGTGGCTACACCTTC. This gives the protein CASSPIRGTNGGYTF.

The chain carries TRBV27 and TRBJ2-2; D is undetermined. V shed 5 bases and J shed 5 bases, with 9 bases lying between them. CDR3 size: 13 residues. Germline V lookup: CDR1 MNHEY, CDR2 SMNVEV (reference sequence). In DNA form, the CDR3 reads TGTGCCAGCAGTCCCCTGGATACCGGGGAGCTGTTTTTT. Protein sequence: CASSPLDTGELFF.

The rearrangement uses TRBV4-2 and TRBJ2-7, with 9 bases lining up with TRBD2. The closer fit of TRBJ2-5 to the DNA end suggests the J call may be wrong. The germline gives CDR1 LGHNA, CDR2 YNFKEQ. This CDR3 has 20 amino acids. The CDR3 loop reads CASSQKRVIAGAYPPETQYF. The CDR3 nucleotides are TGTGCCAGCAGCCAAAAGAGGGTCATAGCGGGAGCTTACCCACCAGAGACCCAGTACTTC.

Within the sample, this clonotype is medium-sized. The chain combines TRBV7-9 with TRBJ2-2; weak D call: TRBD1 (5 bases). CDR1 SEHNR and CDR2 FQNEAQ come from the germline V gene (reference sequence). The CDR3 has 16 amino acids. Trimming cost V 2 bases and J 0 bases, with 10 bases left between them. The CDR3 DNA follows: TGTGCCAGCAGCTTAAGGCAGGGCACGAACACCGGGGAGCTGTTTTTT. This translates into CASSLRQGTNTGELFF.

There are a few counts of this clonotype. This CDR3 is CSASLRGIEAGQPQHF. In nucleotides, the CDR3 is TGCAGTGCTAGTTTGCGGGGTATTGAGGCGGGTCAGCCCCAGCATTTT. This sequence joins TRBV20-1 and TRBJ1-5, with D uncertain. The germline V gene encodes CDR1 DFQATT and CDR2 SNEGSKA (reference sequence). CDR3 length equals 16 residues. Trimming stripped 3 bases from V and 6 bases from J, with 21 bases between.

The chain links TRBV27 to TRBJ1-2, with D possibly TRBD1 on 5 matching bases. The germline V gene encodes CDR1 MNHEY and CDR2 SMNVEV (reference sequence). The V gene lost 8 bases and the J gene lost 4 bases, with 23 bases spanning the gap. CDR3 length equals 16 residues. Written as DNA, the CDR3 is TGTGCCAGCGGTCTTTCCACAGGAACCTCCGGCTATGGCTACACCTTC. Its translation is CASGLSTGTSGYGYTF.